The 7 T cell receptor beta chains listed next were all sequenced from one sample in a study of blood T cell repertoires in COVID-19. Method: immunoSEQ multiplex PCR; TCRdb's copy keeps in-frame clones and lacks some. The repertoire consists of around 340,000 clones, with around 90% occurring once and the leading ten covering around 4%. Sequencing used peripheral blood. These receptors were taken from a woman aged 55-70 years with COVID-19, enrolled during active disease.

The chain couples TRBV6-5 to TRBJ1-5; D perhaps matches TRBD1 (6 bases). Germline V gene data show CDR1 as MNHEY and CDR2 as SVGAGI. Trimming removed 8 bases at V and 6 bases at J, with 20 bases between. CDR3 length: 15 amino acids. This CDR3 is CASVRSGGASQPQHF. As DNA, the CDR3 is TGTGCCAGCGTCAGGTCGGGGGGCGCATCTCAGCCCCAGCATTTT.

This chain connects TRBV28 to TRBJ1-6, with D uncertain. Germline V gene lookup returns CDR1 MDHEN and CDR2 SYDVKM. Trimming removed 6 bases at V and 9 bases at J, with 18 bases between. The CDR3 consists of 15 residues. The CDR3 bases are TGTGCCAGCAGAGAGGACCGCCACGGGGTTTCACCCCTCCACTTT. Protein product: CASREDRHGVSPLHF.

A word on this clone: This sample also contains other DNA sequences that code for the same CDR3. V is TRBV6-5 and J is TRBJ1-6; no definite D call. The CDR3 has 14 amino acids. The V end was cut by 3 bases, the J end by 9 bases, with 12 bases between. CDR1 MNHEY and CDR2 SVGAGI come from the germline V gene. CDR3 loop: CASSYGGVGSPLHF. The CDR3 DNA is TGTGCCAGCAGTTATGGCGGGGTTGGTTCACCCCTCCACTTT.

As to this clone: Given the absence of the conserved phenylalanine or tryptophan at the CDR3 end, a read error is likely. The chain has TRBV7-9 and TRBJ2-7, with 7 bases lining up with TRBD1. V lost 4 bases, J lost 6 bases, and 0 bases stayed unmatched. The CDR3 spans 11 residues. Germline values: CDR1 SEHNR, CDR2 FQNEAQ (reference sequence). This chain's CDR3 is CASSSGGEQYS. The CDR3 coding sequence is TGTGCCAGCAGCTCAGGGGGCGAGCAGTACTCC.

J is TRBJ1-5 and V is TRBV2; D gene ambiguous. Trimming left V 2 bases short and J 5 bases short, with 10 bases between. This CDR3 contains 14 residues. Germline CDR1 reads SNHLY; CDR2 reads FYNNEI. DNA of the CDR3: TGTGCCAGCAGTGAACCCCGGCGGGATCAGCCCCAGCATTTT. This gives the protein CASSEPRRDQPQHF.

This chain's CDR3 is CASSHTRGTEAFF. The CDR3 DNA is TGTGCCAGCAGCCATACCCGGGGCACTGAAGCTTTCTTT. The rearrangement links TRBV16 to TRBJ1-1; D unresolved. The CDR3 loop spans 13 amino acids. The germline V gene encodes CDR1 KGHSY and CDR2 FQNENV. Trimming removed 3 bases from V and 4 bases from J, with 9 bases in between.

This clone has only one observation. This chain connects TRBV6-6 to TRBJ1-1; D uncertain. Trimming left V 4 bases short and J 3 bases short, with 9 bases between. Per germline, CDR1 MNHNY and CDR2 SVGAGI (reference sequence). CDR3 length equals 13 residues. The CDR3 loop reads CASSLDIYTEAFF. CDR3 DNA: TGTGCCAGCAGTTTAGACATATACACTGAAGCTTTCTTT.